The present entry profiles one TCR beta chain with its context. The sample comes from a study of T cell changes during pregnancy in multiple sclerosis. The assay was immunoSEQ multiplex PCR, and TCRdb's table has in-frame clones only and misses some. The data contain 60,000 or so clones, about 90% of them seen just once; the ten biggest clones take up about 2%. Per germline, CDR1 PRHDT and CDR2 FYEKMQ (reference sequence). The CDR3 spans 18 residues. V shed 5 bases and J 4 bases; nucleotides not matched to a gene: 17. The J gene is TRBJ1-1, the V gene TRBV13, with TRBD1 matching over 9 bases. The material sequenced was peripheral blood, taken in the second trimester of pregnancy. The clonotype comes from a female donor in good health, enrolled as a control in a pregnancy study. CDR3 in amino acids: CASSITLGTGILGTEAFF. DNA of the CDR3: TGTGCCAGCAGCATCACCCTAGGGACAGGGATTTTGGGCACTGAAGCTTTCTTT.